Below are 15 T cell receptor beta chains sequenced from a single sample in a study of shared clonotypes between healthy human individuals. CD8 cells regarded as naive lacked CD45RO, were positively chosen for CCR7, and omitted terminally differentiated effector memory CD45RA+ cells. Repertoires were generated with immunoSEQ multiplex PCR, while TCRdb's copy carries only in-frame clones and drops some. This sample has about 2 million clones, with roughly 94% found just once. The sample was naive CD8+ T cells sorted from blood. The receptors originated from a man between 18 and 35 years old in good health.

The chain recombines TRBV6-5 with TRBJ2-7; the match to TRBD1 covers 8 bases. The CDR3 is 15 residues long. CDR1 MNHEY and CDR2 SVGAGI come from the germline V gene. After removal of 4 bases from V and 3 bases from J, the junction contained 8 bases not matched to a gene. In nucleotides, the CDR3 is TGTGCCAGCAGTTCCGTTGGACAGGGAGGCTACGAGCAGTACTTC. It is translated as CASSSVGQGGYEQYF.

J is TRBJ1-2 and V is TRBV7-9; 8 bases line up with TRBD1. CDR1 is SEHNR, CDR2 FQNEAQ, per germline (reference sequence). This CDR3 comprises 15 residues. Unmatched junction bases numbered 3, after V lost 1 base and J lost 2 bases. The CDR3 loop is CASSLGTGLNYGYTF. The CDR3 bases are TGTGCCAGCAGCTTAGGGACAGGGCTAAACTATGGCTACACCTTC.

The rearrangement uses TRBV13 and TRBJ1-4; D ambiguous. Trimming shortened V by 2 bases and J by 5 bases, and 9 bases separated the two germline ends. The CDR3 loop spans 14 amino acids. CDR1 is PRHDT, CDR2 FYEKMQ, per germline (reference sequence). In DNA, the CDR3 is TGTGCCAGCAGCTTAAAAGGATCGAATGAAAAACTGTTTTTT. It is translated as CASSLKGSNEKLFF.

The chain is built from TRBV7-9 and TRBJ1-1; D not resolved. The CDR3 extends over 13 amino acids. Trimming cost V 5 bases and J 7 bases, with 14 bases left between them. Germline loops: CDR1 SEHNR, CDR2 FQNEAQ (reference sequence). For the CDR3, the DNA is TGTGCCAGCAGCGGAATAAGGGCAGGTGAAGCTTTCTTT. Translating gives CASSGIRAGEAFF.

V usage is TRBV4-3 and J usage is TRBJ2-1; TRBD2 agrees at 8 bases. Germline values: CDR1 LGHNA, CDR2 YSLEER. The CDR3 extends over 17 amino acids. Unmatched junction bases numbered 16, after V lost 3 bases and J lost 9 bases. The CDR3 DNA is TGCGCCAGCAGCCAGGAAAGAGCGGGAGTGGTCGTTGGTGAGCAGTTCTTC. It encodes CASSQERAGVVVGEQFF.

Concerning this clone: The sample carries other DNA sequences with the same CDR3. V usage is TRBV19 and J usage is TRBJ2-7; TRBD2 matches 7 bases. CDR1 and CDR2 (germline): LNHDA, SQIVND (reference sequence). The CDR3 contains 15 residues. J was trimmed by 1 base and V by 3 bases; bases with no gene match: 6. CDR3 coding DNA: TGTGCCAGTAGTATTTGGCTAGCGGATTCCTACGAGCAGTACTTC. Residues: CASSIWLADSYEQYF.

The chain employs TRBV11-2 and TRBJ2-7; perhaps TRBD1 as D (6 bases). Between the trimmed V and J ends, which lost 0 bases and 4 bases, there was a span of 13 bases. This CDR3 is 15 amino acids long. Germline V gene lookup returns CDR1 SGHAT and CDR2 FQNNGV. The DNA for the CDR3 is TGTGCCAGCAGCTTAGATTTCGGGACACCTTACGAGCAGTACTTC. It yields the protein CASSLDFGTPYEQYF.

The chain carries TRBV28 and TRBJ2-5; D perhaps matches TRBD2 (6 bases). The germline V gene encodes CDR1 MDHEN and CDR2 SYDVKM. This CDR3 comprises 16 residues. V lost 4 bases, J lost 0 bases, and 15 bases lay in between. The CDR3 here is CASSWALRTNQETQYF. The DNA for the CDR3 is TGTGCCAGCAGTTGGGCCCTCCGGACTAACCAAGAGACCCAGTACTTC.

The V gene is TRBV28, the J gene TRBJ2-4, with TRBD1 matching over 9 bases. CDR1 is MDHEN and CDR2 is SYDVKM in the germline V gene. J was trimmed by 9 bases and V by 2 bases; bases with no gene match: 17. This CDR3 is built from 18 residues. The CDR3 here is CASSLGTTGGFHVSIQYF. In nucleotides, the CDR3 is TGTGCCAGCAGTTTAGGAACGACAGGGGGGTTCCATGTTAGCATTCAGTACTTC.

The rearrangement links TRBV30 to TRBJ1-2; no definite D call. The CDR3 sequence is 11 residues long. The germline gives CDR1 GTSNPN, CDR2 SVGIG (reference sequence). Trimming took off 0 bases at V and 8 bases at J, with 7 bases between the two ends. The CDR3 loop reads CAWSVSPGYTF. The CDR3 bases are TGTGCCTGGAGTGTATCGCCGGGCTACACCTTC.

The chain carries TRBV4-3 and TRBJ2-7; TRBD1 might be the D (6 bases). Germline V CDR1 and CDR2: LGHNA, YSLEER. Trimming removed 0 bases at V and 4 bases at J, with 13 bases between. The CDR3 has 15 amino acids. Written as DNA, the CDR3 is TGCGCCAGCAGCCAAGATCAGGGGCCTTATTACGAGCAGTACTTC. Encoded protein: CASSQDQGPYYEQYF.

The chain recombines TRBV7-2 with TRBJ1-1; 8 positions match TRBD1. Per the germline V gene, CDR1 is SGHTA and CDR2 is FQGNSA. V trimming: 4 bases; J trimming: 4 bases; junction bases outside the gene matches: 20. The length of the CDR3 is 19 residues. The CDR3 loop reads CASSSRAGWDRPTGTEAFF. The CDR3 bases are TGTGCCAGCAGCTCACGCGCGGGGTGGGACAGGCCTACGGGCACTGAAGCTTTCTTT.

This clone came up once. This rearrangement joins TRBV11-2 to TRBJ2-7, with 9 bases lining up with TRBD1. V lost 7 bases to trimming and J lost 2 bases; unmatched junction nucleotides: 15. The length of the CDR3 is 17 residues. Germline V gene sequence: CDR1 SGHAT, CDR2 FQNNGV. CDR3 sequence reads: CASTPRLTGTGTYEQYF. The CDR3 DNA is TGTGCCAGCACCCCAAGGCTGACCGGGACAGGGACCTACGAGCAGTACTTC.

The rearrangement joins TRBV9 to TRBJ2-3, with 7 bases matching TRBD2. CDR1 and CDR2 (germline): SGDLS, YYNGEE. J gave up 1 base and V 4 bases, and 3 bases lay outside the gene matches. The CDR3 is 14 amino acids. The CDR3, as DNA: TGTGCCAGCAGCTTGCTAGCGGGCACAGATACGCAGTATTTT. This encodes CASSLLAGTDTQYF.

This chain uses TRBV7-2 with TRBJ2-2, with no clear D. CDR1 and CDR2 from the germline V gene are SGHTA and FQGNSA. This CDR3 has 16 residues. Deletions cut 3 bases from V and 5 bases from J, with 16 bases between. CDR3 loop: CASSLGSSIWTGELFF. The CDR3 nucleotides are TGTGCCAGCAGCTTGGGGTCATCCATTTGGACCGGGGAGCTGTTTTTT.